This T cell receptor beta chain comes out of a study of T cell repertoires in cytomegalovirus infection. Study-wide context: Recently described HLA-C-restricted plus well-studied HLA-B-restricted CMV epitopes were used. Matching HLA type, along with CMV infection, was indicated by public TCR beta signatures.

TCRdb redid the calling of the reads with MiXCR, one entry per CDR3 protein. Here the sample spans about 890,000 distinct CDR3 sequences, about a third being singletons. Losses at the gene ends were 6 bases for V and 7 bases for J; bases not matched to a gene: 17. CDR1 MNHEY and CDR2 SMNVEV come from the germline V gene (reference sequence). This CDR3 is 16 amino acids long. Concerning this clonotype itself: Its antigen remains unknown.

General study results and limits: The cumulative frequency of public TCR beta families distinguished individuals who carried CMV together with the relevant HLA. HLA-C-restricted CMV-specific TCR beta clonotypes were dominant in the ex vivo response.

The TCR was taken from a human donor in good health (CMV status not recorded). Some clones in this sample may be carry-over from other donors' samples. The source was cultured CD8+ T cells from PBMCs, collected from culture after CMV antigen stimulation. This chain uses TRBV27 with TRBJ1-2, with 7 bases matching TRBD1. This CDR3 is CASRSGQLGSDGGYTF. The CDR3 coding sequence is TGTGCCAGCAGATCGGGACAGCTGGGCTCTGACGGTGGCTACACCTTC.